These 5 T cell receptor beta chains originate from one sample sequenced in a study of cytomegalovirus exposure and HLA in healthy donors. Use of 60 Vbeta and 13 Jbeta primers characterized the PCR. TCRdb's table, derived via immunoSEQ multiplex PCR, lists solely in-frame clones and lacks some. The sample lists about 82,000 clones, roughly a tenth occurring once. Source material: PBMCs. These receptors originate from a man aged 55 to 69 in good health and CMV-seropositive.

V usage is TRBV28 and J usage is TRBJ2-3; the match to TRBD1 covers 9 bases. The germline gives CDR1 MDHEN, CDR2 SYDVKM. V lost 6 bases and J lost 2; bases outside the gene matches: 9. The CDR3 runs 16 residues. In DNA form, the CDR3 reads TGTGCCAGCAGCGGATACGGGACAGGGCCCACAGATACGCAGTATTTT. This encodes CASSGYGTGPTDTQYF.

This clone was counted a few times. The chain employs TRBV7-9 and TRBJ2-3; tentative D call: TRBD1 (6 bases). Trimming pared 4 bases from V and 5 bases from J, leaving 7 bases between. This CDR3 is built from 12 residues. CDR1 and CDR2 from the germline V gene are SEHNR and FQNEAQ (reference sequence). The CDR3 bases are TGTGCCAGCAGCTCCAGGGGAGATACGCAGTATTTT. Protein product: CASSSRGDTQYF.

This clone was counted between two and nine times. The rearrangement uses TRBV28 and TRBJ2-5, with 10 bases aligning to TRBD1. Germline loops: CDR1 MDHEN, CDR2 SYDVKM. With V trimmed by 6 bases and J by 5 bases, 9 bases remained unmatched. The CDR3 spans 15 residues. CDR3 bases: TGTGCCAGCAGAAGCAGGACAGGGGGTAAGGAGACCCAGTACTTC. Amino acids: CASRSRTGGKETQYF.

There are a few counts of this clone. This sequence joins TRBV11-2 and TRBJ2-1, with D maybe TRBD2 (6 bases). The CDR3 covers 14 residues. Germline assignment: CDR1 SGHAT and CDR2 FQNNGV. V lost 1 base and J lost 7, with 11 bases in between. CDR3 residues: CASSLGRERNEQFF. Here the CDR3 DNA reads TGTGCCAGCAGCTTAGGACGGGAGAGGAATGAGCAGTTCTTC.

The V call is TRBV30, the J call TRBJ1-2; D is possibly TRBD1 (5 bases). Trimming removed 0 bases from V and 3 bases from J, with 11 bases in between. Germline CDR1 is GTSNPN and CDR2 is SVGIG (reference sequence). The CDR3 totals 14 residues. CDR3 nucleotides: TGTGCCTGGAGTGTACCAGGGAGGGACTATGGCTACACCTTC. It yields the protein CAWSVPGRDYGYTF. Combining the CDR3 with reference TRBV30 and TRBJ1-2 gives the whole variable domain SQTIHQWPATLVQPVGSPLSLECTVEGTSNPNLYWYRQAAGRGLQLLFYSVGIGQISSEVPQNLSASRPQDRQFILSSKKLLLSDSGFYLCAWSVPGRDYGYTFGSGTRLTVV.